This T cell receptor beta chain was obtained from a study of CD8 T cells in ankylosing spondylitis. This clonotype was seen only a few times. Its matching antigen is unknown. TCRdb processed the 5' RACE reads anew with MiXCR; each CDR3 protein has one entry. This table has fewer than 400,000 distinct CDR3 sequences, 6.5% to 10% appearing once. General study points: What seemed typical of ankylosing spondylitis blood was a TCR beta motif built from several highly homologous variants. A number of the motif variants had already been described in reactive arthritis synovial fluid and blood. Disease-linked clones bore a CD8+ phenotype and were relatively rare in peripheral blood.

Unmatched junction bases numbered 4, after V lost 4 bases and J lost 4 bases. The CDR3 is 14 amino acids. CDR1 is MNHEY and CDR2 is SVGAGI in the germline V gene. Source material: blood, either unsorted or a sorted T cell fraction (not recorded which). The source is a male donor with ankylosing spondylitis. The V and J genes are TRBV6-5 and TRBJ1-2; TRBD1 matches 9 bases. The CDR3: CASSWDRVGYGYTF. CDR3 nucleotide sequence: TGTGCCAGCAGTTGGGACAGGGTGGGCTATGGCTACACCTTC.